One and the same sample provided the 2 T cell receptor beta chains below, sequenced in a study of shared clonotypes between healthy human individuals. The table came from immunoSEQ multiplex PCR; TCRdb's copy has only in-frame clones and leaves some out. The sample contains millions of clones, 85% to 95% of which appear only once. Sequencing was carried out using naive CD4+ T cells sorted from blood. Regarding subset: CD45RA+ positively selected. These receptors were obtained from a man aged 18 to 35 in good health.

This sequence joins TRBV7-8 and TRBJ1-5; perhaps TRBD1 as D (5 bases). V gave up 5 bases and J gave up 6 bases, with 20 bases separating them. This CDR3 contains 16 residues. CDR1 and CDR2 (germline): SGHVS, FQNEAQ. This CDR3 is CASSLRDYEFGQPQHF. CDR3 in DNA: TGTGCCAGCAGCCTCCGGGACTACGAATTTGGTCAGCCCCAGCATTTT.

This clone was found many times. The rearrangement links TRBV23-1 to TRBJ2-7; 7 bases agree with TRBD1. TRBV23-1 qualifies as an ORF whose function is uncertain. CDR3 length equals 11 residues. CDR3 amino acids: CLLTGTYEQYF. The CDR3 region has the DNA TGCCTCCTGACAGGGACATACGAGCAGTACTTC.